The 20 T cell receptor beta chains below all came from one sample that was sequenced in a study of tumor and adjacent non-tumor tissue in lung cancer. Three rounds of nested PCR, following a modified ARM-PCR protocol, produced the TCRbeta library. TCRdb re-analysed the multiplex PCR reads in MiXCR, keeping a single row per CDR3 protein. Of approximately 110,000 distinct CDR3 sequences in the sample, 62% were seen once. No cell sorting was done before RNA was extracted from the tissue. Distant lung tissue was collected more than 3 cm away from the tumor edge. The specimen was distant non-tumor lung tissue. The source of these receptors is a man in his fifties or sixties with non-small cell lung cancer.

Points on this clonotype: The conserved closing phenylalanine or tryptophan is absent in this CDR3, likely reflecting a read error. It is unclear where the CDR3 begins or ends on the DNA, so no DNA is shown, and the CDR3 is as TCRdb lists it. The chain uses TRBV12-3 or TRBV12-4 and TRBJ2-2; the DNA was not used to check the table's D call, TRBD1. The CDR3 sequence runs 16 residues, both termini included. The CDR3 spells CASSPRTALNTGELFL.

The V and J genes are TRBV6-1 and TRBJ2-3; D gene ambiguous. Looked up from germline, CDR1 is MNHNS and CDR2 is SASEGT. The CDR3 is made up of 12 amino acids. Trimming took 7 bases from V and 0 from J, leaving 5 bases between them. CDR3 amino acids: CASKPSTDTQYF. DNA for the CDR3: TGTGCCAGCAAGCCCAGCACAGATACGCAGTATTTT.

This clonotype was found many times. The chain carries TRBV28 and TRBJ2-2, with TRBD2 as a possible D gene (6 bases). V was shortened by 3 bases and J by 1 base, with 12 bases between the two germline ends. Germline-derived CDR1 and CDR2 are MDHEN and SYDVKM. This CDR3 has 16 amino acids. The CDR3 protein is CASSLGRRMNTGELFF. The CDR3 coding sequence is TGTGCCAGCAGTTTGGGGAGGCGGATGAACACCGGGGAGCTGTTTTTT.

This clonotype was recorded many times. V usage is TRBV7-8 and J usage is TRBJ2-7, with D possibly matching TRBD1 (5 bases). Per germline, CDR1 SGHVS and CDR2 FQNEAQ. The length of the CDR3 is 16 residues. Trimming left V 5 bases short and J 1 base short, with 18 bases between. CDR3: CASSHLLTTDSYEQYF. CDR3 in DNA: TGTGCCAGCAGCCACCTTCTTACGACAGATTCCTACGAGCAGTACTTC. The full variable domain, its missing parts supplied by reference TRBV7-8 and TRBJ2-7, is GAGVSQSPRYKVAKRGQDVALRCDPISGHVSLFWYQQALGQGPEFLTYFQNEAQLDKSGLPSDRFFAERPEGSVSTLKIQRTQQEDSAVYLCASSHLLTTDSYEQYFGPGTRLTVT.

This clonotype was detected ten times or more. The CDR3 nucleotides are TGTGCCAGCAGCCAAGGCGGCCAATACTATGGCTACACCTTC. Translation: CASSQGGQYYGYTF. V usage is TRBV4-2 and J usage is TRBJ1-2; D gene uncertain. V lost 1 base to trimming and J lost 3 bases, with 9 bases between them. The CDR3 has 14 amino acids. The germline gives CDR1 LGHNA, CDR2 YNFKEQ.

Turning to this clonotype: Without the conserved terminal phenylalanine or tryptophan, this CDR3 likely stems from a read error. This sequence joins TRBV11-2 and TRBJ2-3; possibly TRBD2 for D (6 bases). CDR3 length: 15 residues. In germline, CDR1 is SGHAT, CDR2 FQNNGV. V was pared by 5 bases and J by 0 bases, with 12 bases between. The CDR3 region is CASSKGLFSTDTQYV. The CDR3 region has the DNA TGTGCCAGCAGCAAGGGACTTTTCAGCACAGATACGCAGTATGTT.

This clonotype was detected only once. A much larger clonotype is one base distant, so this may be a read error. The genes are TRBV7-8 and TRBJ1-5; no firm D call. Trimming pared 1 base from V and 3 bases from J, leaving 10 bases between. CDR1 is SGHVS and CDR2 is FQNEAQ in the germline V gene. This CDR3 spans 15 amino acids. The CDR3 DNA reads TGTGCCAGCAGCTTAGGGATAGTTTACAATCAGCCCCAGCATTTT. Protein sequence: CASSLGIVYNQPQHF.

On this clonotype: The CDR3 carries no conserved terminal phenylalanine or tryptophan, so it likely arises from a read error. The limits of the CDR3 on the DNA are not certain, so only TCRdb's listed CDR3 is given. The chain has TRBV29-1 and TRBJ2-1; the table names TRBD2, a call not compared with the DNA. 15 amino acids form the CDR3, both terminal residues included. Per the germline V gene, CDR1 is SQVTM and CDR2 is ANQGSEA. The CDR3 sequence is CSGGLAGVGGNEQFI.

In its sample, this clonotype was seen many times. The chain has TRBV20-1 and TRBJ2-3; D gene uncertain. The germline V gene has CDR1 DFQATT and CDR2 SNEGSKA (reference sequence). CDR3 length: 13 amino acids. V was clipped by 3 bases and J by 2 bases, with 9 bases between them. In DNA, the CDR3 is TGCAGTGCTAGGAGTCCGATCACAGATACGCAGTATTTT. Translation: CSARSPITDTQYF.

Remarks on this clonotype: The junction differs from germline at one of its ends, possibly a read error. The chain combines TRBV10-2 with TRBJ2-7; D gene unclear. This CDR3 comprises 11 residues. Germline assignment: CDR1 WSHSY and CDR2 SAAADI. CDR3 loop: CASRAAYEQYF. In DNA, the CDR3 is TGTGCCAGCAGAGCCGCCTACGAGCAGTACTTC.

With respect to this clonotype: One end of the junction is discordant with germline, which a read error may explain. In DNA, the CDR3 is TGCAGCGTGGGGACTAGTGGGAGACCCAATGAGCAGATCTTC. Translation: CSVGTSGRPNEQIF. The J gene is TRBJ2-1, the V gene TRBV29-1; 8 bases map to TRBD2. The CDR3 has 14 residues. Germline V gene data show CDR1 as SQVTM and CDR2 as ANQGSEA.

This rearrangement joins TRBV29-1 to TRBJ1-1; maybe TRBD1 (5 bases). This CDR3 has 14 amino acids. Per germline, CDR1 SQVTM and CDR2 ANQGSEA. V was trimmed by 6 bases and J by 9 bases, leaving 23 bases between them. CDR3 in amino acids: CSVRVEGRENKAFF. CDR3 bases: TGCAGCGTCCGAGTGGAGGGGCGGGAGAATAAAGCTTTCTTT. Full variable domain (outside the CDR3, taken from reference TRBV29-1 and TRBJ1-1): SAVISQKPSRDICQRGTSLTIQCQVDSQVTMMFWYRQQPGQSLTLIATANQGSEATYESGFVIDKFPISRPNLTFSTLTVSNMSPEDSSIYLCSVRVEGRENKAFFGQGTRLTVV.

As for this clonotype: The junction departs from germline at one end; a sequencing error may be responsible. The chain has TRBV29-1 and TRBJ2-7; the D gene is possibly TRBD2 (6 bases). Germline CDR1 and CDR2: SQVTM and ANQGSEA. The CDR3 consists of 12 residues. In DNA, the CDR3 is TGCAGCGTCAGGACTAAAGCAGCCGAGAAGTACTTC. It encodes CSVRTKAAEKYF.

There are many counts of this clonotype. This chain connects TRBV4-1 to TRBJ2-7; 9 bases agree with TRBD1. The CDR3 has 15 residues. CDR1 is MGHRA and CDR2 is YSYEKL in the germline V gene. Losses at the gene ends were 6 bases for V and 2 bases for J; bases not matched to a gene: 8. Here the CDR3 DNA reads TGCGCCAGCAGATTTACCGGGACAGGGCCCTACGAGCAGTACTTC. Its translation: CASRFTGTGPYEQYF.

There are a few counts of this clonotype. An end of the junction does not agree with germline; a read error may underlie this. The chain is built from TRBV7-9 and TRBJ2-1, with TRBD2 as a possible D gene (7 bases). Germline assignment: CDR1 SEHNR and CDR2 FQNEAQ (reference sequence). CDR3 length: 14 amino acids. The CDR3 bases are TGTGCCAGCAGCTTGGGGGGGGCCTACCATGAGCAGTTCTTC. The encoded protein is CASSLGGAYHEQFF.

Turning to this clonotype: The junction departs from the called germline gene at one end, perhaps through a read error. The V call is TRBV6-2 or TRBV6-3, the J call TRBJ2-1; 8 nucleotides agree with TRBD2. Germline V CDR1 and CDR2: MNHEY, SVGEGT. The CDR3 is 20 residues long. CDR3 loop: CASSYTPLTNGRAKVNEQFF. The CDR3 DNA reads TGTGCCAGCAGTTACACGCCCTTGACTAACGGGAGGGCCAAGGTGAATGAGCAGTTCTTT.

At least ten counts were recorded for this clonotype. V usage is TRBV5-1 and J usage is TRBJ1-4; D is undetermined. V was cut by 4 bases and J by 3 bases, with 16 bases left in between. Germline CDR1 and CDR2: SGHRS and YFSETQ. The CDR3 spans 16 residues. The DNA of the CDR3 is TGCGCCAGCAGCCCTGACGGACGGGTAGCTAATGAAAAACTGTTTTTT. Translation: CASSPDGRVANEKLFF. The full variable domain, its missing parts supplied by reference TRBV5-1 and TRBJ1-4, is KAGVTQTPRYLIKTRGQQVTLSCSPISGHRSVSWYQQTPGQGLQFLFEYFSETQRNKGNFPGRFSGRQFSNSRSEMNVSTLELGDSALYLCASSPDGRVANEKLFFGSGTQLSVL.

This clonotype showed up just once. Likely a read error: the CDR3 ends without its conserved phenylalanine or tryptophan. This sequence joins TRBV6-6 and TRBJ1-2; D is perhaps TRBD1 (5 bases). The CDR3 has 16 amino acids. Trimming stripped 0 bases from V and 6 bases from J, with 17 bases between. The germline CDR1 and CDR2 sequences are MNHNY and SVGAGI (reference sequence). This CDR3 reads CASSYSDLDNKNGYTS. The CDR3, as DNA: TGTGCCAGCAGTTACTCGGACCTGGACAACAAAAATGGCTACACCTCC.

With regard to this clonotype: A much larger clone is a single base away; this may be a read error. This chain links TRBV25-1 with TRBJ2-1; possible D gene TRBD2, 6 bases. This CDR3 spans 14 amino acids. Germline-derived CDR1 and CDR2 are MGHDK and SYGVNS. CDR3 region: CARSVERAYNEQFF. CDR3 sequence (DNA): TGTGCCAGGAGTGTCGAGCGGGCGTACAATGAGCAGTTCTTC. The full variable domain, rest sourced from reference TRBV25-1 and TRBJ2-1, is EADIYQTPRYLVIGTGKKITLECSQTMGHDKMYWYQQDPGMELHLIHYSYGVNSTEKGDLSSESTVSRIRTEHFPLTLESARPSHTSQYLCARSVERAYNEQFFGPGTRLTVL.

The count of this clonotype is one. At one end the junction does not follow the germline gene, possibly because of a read error. The chain recombines TRBV6-5 with TRBJ1-2; D is ambiguous. From germline, CDR1 is MNHEY and CDR2 SVGAGI. The CDR3 has 14 amino acids. In DNA, the CDR3 is TGTGCCAGCAATTACGGTCCGCCTTCTGAAGTCTACACCTTC. It is translated as CASNYGPPSEVYTF.